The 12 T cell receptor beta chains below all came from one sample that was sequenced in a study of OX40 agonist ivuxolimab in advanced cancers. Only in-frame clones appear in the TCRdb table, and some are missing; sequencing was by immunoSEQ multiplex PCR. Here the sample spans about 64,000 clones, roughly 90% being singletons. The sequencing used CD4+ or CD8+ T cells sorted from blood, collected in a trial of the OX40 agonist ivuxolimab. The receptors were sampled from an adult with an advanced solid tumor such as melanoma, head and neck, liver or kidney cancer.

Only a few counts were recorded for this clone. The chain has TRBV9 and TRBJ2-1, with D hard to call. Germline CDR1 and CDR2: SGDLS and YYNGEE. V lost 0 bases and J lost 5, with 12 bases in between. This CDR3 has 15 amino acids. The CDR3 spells CASSVEPRTDNEQFF. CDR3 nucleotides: TGTGCCAGCAGCGTAGAACCTAGAACCGACAATGAGCAGTTCTTC.

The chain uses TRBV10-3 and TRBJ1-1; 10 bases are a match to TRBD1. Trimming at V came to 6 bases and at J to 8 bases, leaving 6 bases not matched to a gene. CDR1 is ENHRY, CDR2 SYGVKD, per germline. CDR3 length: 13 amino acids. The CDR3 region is CAIRGQGKSEAFF. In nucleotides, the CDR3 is TGTGCCATCAGGGGACAGGGGAAGAGCGAAGCTTTCTTT.

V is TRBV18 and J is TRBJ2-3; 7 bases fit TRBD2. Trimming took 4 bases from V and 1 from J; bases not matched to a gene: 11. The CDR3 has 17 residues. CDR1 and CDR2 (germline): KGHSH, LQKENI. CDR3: CASSLSPGLAGTDTQYF. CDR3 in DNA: TGTGCCAGCTCACTAAGCCCGGGGCTAGCGGGCACAGATACGCAGTATTTT.

CDR3 region: CASSVGVGVFGYTF. The CDR3, as DNA: TGTGCCAGCAGCGTAGGCGTAGGGGTGTTTGGCTACACCTTC. The J gene is TRBJ1-2, the V gene TRBV9; tentatively, D is TRBD1 (5 bases). V lost 0 bases and J 7 bases, leaving 13 bases between the germline ends. The CDR3 loop spans 14 amino acids. CDR1 is SGDLS, CDR2 YYNGEE, per germline. Complete variable domain (other parts from reference TRBV9 and TRBJ1-2): DSGVTQTPKHLITATGQRVTLRCSPRSGDLSVYWYQQSLDQGLQFLIQYYNGEERAKGNILERFSAQQFPDLHSELNLSSLELGDSALYFCASSVGVGVFGYTFGSGTRLTVV.

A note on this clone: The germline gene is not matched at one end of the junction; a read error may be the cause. The CDR3 protein is CASREGANEQFF. In DNA, the CDR3 is TGTGCCAGCAGGGAAGGGGCGAATGAGCAGTTCTTC. The chain has TRBV2 and TRBJ2-1; D perhaps matches TRBD1 (5 bases). Germline CDR1 is SNHLY and CDR2 is FYNNEI. The CDR3 extends over 12 amino acids.

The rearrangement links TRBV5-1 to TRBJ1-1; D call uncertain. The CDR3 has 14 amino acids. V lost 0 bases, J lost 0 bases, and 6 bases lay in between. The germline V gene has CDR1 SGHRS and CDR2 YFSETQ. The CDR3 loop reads CASSLGQVNTEAFF. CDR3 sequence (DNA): TGCGCCAGCAGCTTGGGCCAGGTGAACACTGAAGCTTTCTTT.

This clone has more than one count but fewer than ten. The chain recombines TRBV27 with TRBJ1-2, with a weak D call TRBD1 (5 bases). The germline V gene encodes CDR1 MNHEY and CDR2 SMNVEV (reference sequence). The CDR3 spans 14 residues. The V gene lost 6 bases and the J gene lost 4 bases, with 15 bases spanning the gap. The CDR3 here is CASSRGPDSYGYTF. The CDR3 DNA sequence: TGTGCCAGCAGCCGAGGGCCTGACAGCTATGGCTACACCTTC.

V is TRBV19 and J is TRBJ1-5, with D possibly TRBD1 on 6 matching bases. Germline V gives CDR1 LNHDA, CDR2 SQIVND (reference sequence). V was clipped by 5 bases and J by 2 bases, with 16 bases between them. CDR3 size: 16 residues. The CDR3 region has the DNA TGTGCCAGTAGTGCAGAACAGGGTTTGGGCAATCAGCCCCAGCATTTT. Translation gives CASSAEQGLGNQPQHF.

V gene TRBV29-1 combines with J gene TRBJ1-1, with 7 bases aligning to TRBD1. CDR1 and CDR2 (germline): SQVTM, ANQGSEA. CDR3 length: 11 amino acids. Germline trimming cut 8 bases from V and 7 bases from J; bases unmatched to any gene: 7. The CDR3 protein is CSMNTGDEAFF. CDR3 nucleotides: TGCAGCATGAACACAGGGGATGAAGCTTTCTTT.

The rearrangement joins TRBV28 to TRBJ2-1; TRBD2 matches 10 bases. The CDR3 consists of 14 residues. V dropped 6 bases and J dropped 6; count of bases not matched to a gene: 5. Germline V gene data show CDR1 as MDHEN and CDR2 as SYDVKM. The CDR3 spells CASSRIAGGNEQFF. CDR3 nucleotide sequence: TGTGCCAGCAGCCGTATAGCGGGAGGCAATGAGCAGTTCTTC.

The DNA for the CDR3 is TGCGCCAGCAGTCAATGCAGGGACACTGAAGCTTTCTTT. Amino acid sequence: CASSQCRDTEAFF. This chain connects TRBV23-1 to TRBJ1-1; the D gene is possibly TRBD1 (5 bases). TRBV23-1 is an ORF for which the function is uncertain. Trimming took off 1 base at V and 3 bases at J, with 6 bases between the two ends. This CDR3 comprises 13 residues.

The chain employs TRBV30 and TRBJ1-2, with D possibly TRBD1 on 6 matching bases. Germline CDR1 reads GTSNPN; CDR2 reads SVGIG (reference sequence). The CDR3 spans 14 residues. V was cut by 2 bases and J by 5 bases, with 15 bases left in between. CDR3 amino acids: CAWSLQGRRYGYTF. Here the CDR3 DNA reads TGTGCCTGGAGTCTACAGGGACGAAGGTATGGCTACACCTTC.